This T cell receptor beta chain comes out of a study of OX40 agonist ivuxolimab in advanced cancers. Across the study: Patients' therapy was ivuxolimab, an antibody that acts as an agonist of OX40 (CD134). Among those enrolled, mean age was 60 years (range about 23 to 85) and 75% to 85% were male.

Findings and caveats of the study: Mean expanded clone counts were higher in CD8+ than CD4+ T cells. Clonal expansion by week 6 occurred in CD4+ and CD8+ blood T cells (at 0.1 to 3.0 mg/kg).

With regard to this clone: What it binds is not known.

TCRdb keeps only in-frame clones here, not all; method: immunoSEQ multiplex PCR. The data show 45,000 or so clones, approximately 85% seen once. The sample in question was CD4+ or CD8+ T cells sorted from blood, obtained in a trial of the OX40 agonist ivuxolimab. The sequence was obtained from an adult with an advanced solid tumor such as melanoma, head and neck, liver or kidney cancer.

DNA for the CDR3: TGCGCCAGCAGCTTGGGGGCAGGGGTGGGTTCACCCCTCCACTTT. It codes for CASSLGAGVGSPLHF. The chain carries TRBV5-1 and TRBJ1-6; tentatively, D is TRBD1 (6 bases). CDR3 size: 15 residues. V gave up 0 bases and J gave up 9 bases, with 13 bases separating them. Germline-derived CDR1 and CDR2 are SGHRS and YFSETQ.